One sample yielded the 17 T cell receptor beta chains listed below, sequenced in a study of cytomegalovirus exposure and HLA in healthy donors. Primers included in the PCR were 60 Vbeta and 13 Jbeta primers. The data were produced by immunoSEQ multiplex PCR, yet TCRdb's version contains in-frame clones alone and is incomplete. The table lists some 200,000 clones, 82% of them singletons, with 0.098% in the top ten. Sequenced input: PBMCs. Receptors were obtained from a boy under 10 years old in good health and CMV-seronegative.

This clone was found a few times. The genes are TRBV5-4 and TRBJ2-1; D possibly corresponds to TRBD1 (5 bases). The germline CDR1 and CDR2 sequences are SGHNT and YYREEE (reference sequence). CDR3 size: 14 residues. Trimming cost V 2 bases and J 0 bases, with 6 bases left between them. The CDR3 DNA sequence: TGTGCCAGCAGCTTAGGGGTCTCCTACAATGAGCAGTTCTTC. The encoded protein is CASSLGVSYNEQFF.

This clone was counted a single time. This chain's CDR3 is CASSLALNTEAFF. The CDR3 region has the DNA TGCGCCAGCAGCTTGGCCTTGAACACTGAAGCTTTCTTT. This chain uses TRBV5-1 with TRBJ1-1; no definite D call. The ends were cut back, 0 bases at V and 0 bases at J, with 3 bases in the middle. This CDR3 is 13 amino acids long. The germline gives CDR1 SGHRS, CDR2 YFSETQ.

The chain couples TRBV11-2 to TRBJ2-3; a possible D gene is TRBD1 (6 bases). This CDR3 is 15 amino acids long. Germline V gives CDR1 SGHAT, CDR2 FQNNGV. Trimming shortened V by 5 bases and J by 3 bases, and 15 bases separated the two germline ends. CDR3 bases: TGTGCCAGCAGCCCCCACAGGGCTGAAACAGATACGCAGTATTTT. This gives the protein CASSPHRAETDTQYF.

The chain couples TRBV30 to TRBJ2-7; the match to TRBD2 covers 10 bases. The trim removed 1 base at V and 0 bases at J, leaving 6 bases unmatched. CDR1 is GTSNPN and CDR2 is SVGIG in the germline V gene (reference sequence). This CDR3 spans 16 amino acids. The CDR3 here is CAWSEGSGGASYEQYF. The CDR3 nucleotides are TGTGCCTGGAGTGAGGGAAGCGGGGGGGCCTCCTACGAGCAGTACTTC. Drawing the rest from reference TRBV30 and TRBJ2-7, the complete variable domain is SQTIHQWPATLVQPVGSPLSLECTVEGTSNPNLYWYRQAAGRGLQLLFYSVGIGQISSEVPQNLSASRPQDRQFILSSKKLLLSDSGFYLCAWSEGSGGASYEQYFGPGTRLTVT.

The chain uses TRBV7-2 and TRBJ2-7, with D maybe TRBD1 (6 bases). Germline values: CDR1 SGHTA, CDR2 FQGNSA. The CDR3 consists of 14 residues. Trimming shortened V by 5 bases and J by 3 bases, and 14 bases separated the two germline ends. The CDR3 DNA follows: TGTGCCAGCAGCCCTAGGGGGTCCCGCTACGAGCAGTACTTC. Protein: CASSPRGSRYEQYF.

The rearrangement joins TRBV4-1 to TRBJ2-3; TRBD2 agrees at 11 bases. The J segment lost 0 bases and the V segment lost 4 bases, leaving 9 bases of the junction unmatched. Per the germline V gene, CDR1 is MGHRA and CDR2 is YSYEKL. CDR3 length: 18 amino acids. CDR3: CASSLRGLAGPSTDTQYF. CDR3 coding DNA: TGCGCCAGCAGCCTGCGCGGACTAGCGGGCCCTAGCACAGATACGCAGTATTTT.

The V call is TRBV15, the J call TRBJ1-2; D remains unclear. V was pared by 4 bases and J by 8 bases, with 8 bases between. The V gene's germline CDR1 is LNHNV and CDR2 YYDKDF (reference sequence). The CDR3 is 11 amino acids. CDR3 region: CATSNSRGYTF. DNA of the CDR3: TGTGCCACCAGCAACAGTAGAGGCTACACCTTC.

The CDR3 DNA reads TGTGCCATCAGGACGCCGCTTACGGCACTAGCGGGCTACGAGCAGTACTTC. Translated, it gives CAIRTPLTALAGYEQYF. The genes are TRBV10-3 and TRBJ2-7; TRBD2 agrees at 9 bases. The CDR3 contains 17 residues. The germline CDR1 and CDR2 sequences are ENHRY and SYGVKD. Trimming at V came to 6 bases and at J to 3 bases, leaving 15 bases not matched to a gene.

The sample holds a few counts of this clone. The chain joins TRBV7-9 to TRBJ1-6, with unresolved D. This CDR3 has 15 residues. The germline V and J ends were trimmed by 5 bases and 2 bases, with 10 bases remaining between them. Germline CDR1 and CDR2: SEHNR and FQNEAQ (reference sequence). The CDR3 coding sequence is TGTGCCAGCAGCCCACCCGGGACCTATAATTCACCCCTCCACTTT. Translating gives CASSPPGTYNSPLHF.

Notes on this clone: One end of the junction is discordant with germline, which a read error may explain. This chain joins TRBV7-2 and TRBJ2-6; D perhaps matches TRBD1 (6 bases). The CDR3 spans 15 residues. The V gene's germline CDR1 is SGHTA and CDR2 FQGNSA. In nucleotides, the CDR3 is TGTGCCAGCAGCTTAAGGCGGGTGGGGGCCAACGGCCTGACTTTC. The encoded protein is CASSLRRVGANGLTF.

The chain recombines TRBV7-2 with TRBJ2-5; perhaps TRBD1 as D (6 bases). Trimming took off 6 bases at V and 5 bases at J, with 13 bases between the two ends. There are 13 residues in the CDR3. Germline lookup yields CDR1 SGHTA and CDR2 FQGNSA. The CDR3 spells CASSYDRRETQYF. The CDR3 DNA follows: TGTGCCAGCAGTTACGACAGGCGGGAGACCCAGTACTTC.

V and J are TRBV7-3 and TRBJ2-2, with a tentative D call TRBD2 (6 bases). V dropped 1 base and J dropped 4 bases, with 10 bases sitting between them. The CDR3 covers 15 residues. Germline loops: CDR1 SGHTA, CDR2 FQGTGA. The CDR3 loop is CASSLIGGSTGELFF. CDR3 nucleotides: TGTGCCAGCAGCTTAATCGGGGGAAGCACCGGGGAGCTGTTTTTT. The variable domain in full, completed from reference TRBV7-3 and TRBJ2-2, reads GAGVSQTPSNKVTEKGKYVELRCDPISGHTALYWYRQSLGQGPEFLIYFQGTGAADDSGLPNDRFFAVRPEGSVSTLKIQRTERGDSAVYLCASSLIGGSTGELFFGEGSRLTVL.

The CDR3 protein is CATSIAGAGRETQYF. The DNA for the CDR3 is TGTGCCACCAGCATTGCTGGGGCAGGCCGAGAGACCCAGTACTTC. This chain links TRBV15 with TRBJ2-5; weak D call: TRBD1 (5 bases). This CDR3 has 15 residues. Trimming pared 4 bases from V and 4 bases from J, leaving 16 bases between. Germline V gene data show CDR1 as LNHNV and CDR2 as YYDKDF (reference sequence).

The chain couples TRBV5-1 to TRBJ2-1, with D unclear. Deletions cut 3 bases from V and 8 bases from J, with 9 bases between. Germline lookup yields CDR1 SGHRS and CDR2 YFSETQ. This CDR3 contains 12 residues. The CDR3 region is CASSSDLYEQFF. The CDR3 DNA is TGCGCCAGCAGCTCCGACTTGTATGAGCAGTTCTTC.

This rearrangement joins TRBV7-2 to TRBJ2-1; 9 bases align to TRBD2. The CDR3 has 14 amino acids. With V trimmed by 2 bases and J by 4 bases, 0 bases remained unmatched. In germline, CDR1 is SGHTA, CDR2 FQGNSA. In nucleotides, the CDR3 is TGTGCCAGCAGCTTACTAGCGGGGTACAATGAGCAGTTCTTC. Its translation is CASSLLAGYNEQFF.

This chain links TRBV16 with TRBJ1-6, with TRBD1 matching 8 bases. Germline assignment: CDR1 KGHSY and CDR2 FQNENV. With 8 bases clipped from V and 10 bases from J, the junction kept 13 bases outside the gene matches. The CDR3 has 15 residues. CDR3 loop: CASHLDRDPASPLHF. CDR3 DNA: TGTGCCAGCCACTTGGACAGGGACCCGGCATCACCCCTCCACTTT.

This chain uses TRBV6-5 with TRBJ2-2; 9 nucleotides line up with TRBD2. V shed 6 bases, J shed 0 bases, and the junction held 2 bases outside the gene matches. The germline CDR1 and CDR2 sequences are MNHEY and SVGAGI. The CDR3 covers 15 residues. The CDR3 nucleotides are TGTGCCAGCAGGGCGGGGGGGACGAACACCGGGGAGCTGTTTTTT. This encodes CASRAGGTNTGELFF.